This TCR beta chain was identified during a study of T cell responses to AZD1222 COVID-19 vaccine. Study-level information: Pooling of second doses given at about 4 or about 12 weeks was done.

Study-wide results and limits: Among the donors, most were white British and more were female, and clonal diversity was possibly underestimated.

This clone was detected a few times. Its antigen is still unknown. TCRdb's copy holds only in-frame clones and misses some; the assay was immunoSEQ multiplex PCR. The data contain around 260,000 clones, 85% to 95% of them seen just once; the ten biggest clones take up less than 0.65%. Per the germline V gene, CDR1 is MNHNY and CDR2 is SVGAGI (reference sequence). The CDR3 runs 8 residues. Trimming took 11 bases from V and 11 from J, leaving 9 bases between them. V is TRBV6-6 and J is TRBJ1-1; D might be TRBD1 (5 bases). Sequences were derived from peripheral blood, sampled on day 0 of AZD1222 vaccination. The TCR originated in an adult in good health. This CDR3 is CAAGLAFF. The CDR3 nucleotides read TGTGCCGCGGGGCTGGCTTTCTTT.